These 6 T cell receptor beta chains share one sample of origin, sequenced in a study of blood T cell repertoires in COVID-19. Assay used: immunoSEQ multiplex PCR; TCRdb lists only in-frame clones, some missing. The table records over 200,000 clones, nearly 90% of them present only once. Sequencing was done on a sample of PBMCs or T cells enriched from blood (not recorded which). The source of these receptors is a man aged 30-40 years who had recovered from COVID-19.

This clone was recorded once. V is TRBV2 and J is TRBJ1-5; TRBD1 aligns across 9 bases. Losses at the gene ends were 5 bases for V and 7 bases for J; bases not matched to a gene: 3. This CDR3 is built from 13 residues. Germline CDR1 SNHLY, CDR2 FYNNEI. CDR3 bases: TGTGCCAGCAGTTCACAGGGGGCGCAGCCCCAGCATTTT. Protein sequence: CASSSQGAQPQHF. Supplemented by reference TRBV2 and TRBJ1-5, the full variable domain reads EPEVTQTPSHQVTQMGQEVILRCVPISNHLYFYWYRQILGQKVEFLVSFYNNEISEKSEIFDDQFSVERPDGSNFTLKIRSTKLEDSAMYFCASSSQGAQPQHFGDGTRLSIL.

This clone appeared a single time. V usage is TRBV5-1 and J usage is TRBJ2-7, with 9 bases aligning to TRBD1. This CDR3 is built from 16 residues. Germline CDR1 and CDR2: SGHRS and YFSETQ. V was clipped by 4 bases and J by 0 bases; unmatched bases: 8. The CDR3 DNA sequence: TGCGCCAGCAGCCCGAAGGGACAGGGTAGCTCCTACGAGCAGTACTTC. Protein: CASSPKGQGSSYEQYF.

The chain is built from TRBV5-8 and TRBJ1-2, with 8 bases that match TRBD1. In germline, CDR1 is SGHTS, CDR2 YDEGEE. The CDR3 loop spans 16 amino acids. V was clipped by 6 bases and J by 3 bases; unmatched bases: 13. This CDR3 is CASNTPHRGGYYGYTF. As DNA, the CDR3 is TGTGCCAGCAACACCCCTCACAGGGGGGGTTACTATGGCTACACCTTC.

J is TRBJ1-1 and V is TRBV10-3, with D possibly being TRBD1 (5 bases). CDR3 size: 18 residues. The germline V gene has CDR1 ENHRY and CDR2 SYGVKD. V gave up 11 bases and J gave up 5 bases, with 33 bases separating them. CDR3 DNA sequence: TGTGCCTCCGCAAGCATCGGGGGGAGGACTCCCCGCGGGACTGAAGCTTTCTTT. It specifies CASASIGGRTPRGTEAFF.

This clone has only a few counts. V is TRBV7-9 and J is TRBJ2-1, with a possible D match to TRBD1 (5 bases). Germline V gene sequence: CDR1 SEHNR, CDR2 FQNEAQ (reference sequence). The CDR3 length is 12 residues. Between the trimmed V and J ends, which lost 5 bases and 8 bases, there was a span of 10 bases. CDR3 in amino acids: CASSRRDHEQFF. The DNA of the CDR3 is TGTGCCAGCAGCCGCAGGGATCATGAGCAGTTCTTC. Full variable domain (outside the CDR3, taken from reference TRBV7-9 and TRBJ2-1): DTGVSQNPRHKITKRGQNVTFRCDPISEHNRLYWYRQTLGQGPEFLTYFQNEAQLEKSRLLSDRFSAERPKGSFSTLEIQRTEQGDSAMYLCASSRRDHEQFFGPGTRLTVL.

V usage is TRBV5-1 and J usage is TRBJ2-1, with 12 bases identical to TRBD2. After removal of 6 bases from V and 7 bases from J, the junction contained 2 bases not matched to a gene. The length of the CDR3 is 13 residues. Germline V gene data show CDR1 as SGHRS and CDR2 as YFSETQ. The CDR3 nucleotides read TGCGCCAGCAAGACTAGCGGGAGTAATGAGCAGTTCTTC. Residues: CASKTSGSNEQFF. Full variable domain (outside the CDR3, taken from reference TRBV5-1 and TRBJ2-1): KAGVTQTPRYLIKTRGQQVTLSCSPISGHRSVSWYQQTPGQGLQFLFEYFSETQRNKGNFPGRFSGRQFSNSRSEMNVSTLELGDSALYLCASKTSGSNEQFFGPGTRLTVL.